This record concerns one TCR beta chain sequence. Its antigen is not known. This specimen comes from a study of OX40 agonist ivuxolimab in advanced cancers. The study's findings and limits: At doses 0.1 to 3.0 mg/kg, CD4+ and CD8+ clones expanded.

Repertoires were generated with immunoSEQ multiplex PCR, while TCRdb's copy carries only in-frame clones and drops some. The sample holds under 75,000 clones, about 91% seen once. V lost 1 base to trimming and J lost 10 bases, with 14 bases between them. The CDR3 consists of 14 residues. Germline CDR1 and CDR2: SGHVS and FNYEAQ. This receptor was obtained from an adult with an advanced solid tumor such as melanoma, head and neck, liver or kidney cancer. This chain links TRBV7-6 with TRBJ2-1; D possibly matches TRBD1 or TRBD2 (7 bases each). This sample comprised CD4+ or CD8+ T cells sorted from blood, obtained in a trial of the OX40 agonist ivuxolimab. CDR3 nucleotide sequence: TGTGCCAGCAGCTTAGTGACTAGCAGGGGGGAGCAGTTCTTC. As protein: CASSLVTSRGEQFF.